Below, 26 T cell receptor beta chains from the same sample are listed, as sequenced in a study of blood T cell repertoires in COVID-19. Produced via immunoSEQ multiplex PCR; TCRdb's table is partial and in-frame only. Among nearly 55,000 clones, roughly three quarters were seen once, and the ten largest hold about 15%. Sequenced material: peripheral blood. These receptors were taken from a human donor with active or convalescent COVID-19. The donor label of this sample is uncertain.

The chain is built from TRBV30 and TRBJ1-2; 8 bases map to TRBD1. The germline V gene encodes CDR1 GTSNPN and CDR2 SVGIG (reference sequence). CDR3 length equals 14 residues. With 1 base clipped from V and 4 bases from J, the junction kept 5 bases outside the gene matches. For the CDR3, the DNA is TGTGCCTGGAGTGCCCAGGGGGCAATCTATGGCTACACCTTC. Protein: CAWSAQGAIYGYTF.

DNA of the CDR3: TGTGCCACCAGCAGAGAGGGAGGACAGGCTAATTCACCCCTCCACTTT. As protein: CATSREGGQANSPLHF. V usage is TRBV15 and J usage is TRBJ1-6; TRBD1 matches at 7 bases. The junction had 5 bases not matched to a gene; V was cut back by 0 bases and J by 6 bases. The germline CDR1 and CDR2 sequences are LNHNV and YYDKDF (reference sequence). The CDR3 covers 16 residues.

This rearrangement joins TRBV30 to TRBJ2-2; a possible D gene is TRBD2 (6 bases). Germline loops: CDR1 GTSNPN, CDR2 SVGIG (reference sequence). The length of the CDR3 is 16 residues. Deletions cut 8 bases from V and 5 bases from J, with 24 bases between. Written as DNA, the CDR3 is TGTGCCGGAAAGTCTAGCGTCCTTTCGAGTACCGGGGAGCTGTTTTTT. It is translated as CAGKSSVLSSTGELFF.

The chain employs TRBV11-2 and TRBJ2-1, with TRBD2 matching 7 bases. With V trimmed by 0 bases and J by 15 bases, 8 bases remained unmatched. This CDR3 spans 13 amino acids. From germline, CDR1 is SGHAT and CDR2 FQNNGV. The CDR3 is CASSLDLGLPSFF. As DNA, the CDR3 is TGTGCCAGCAGCTTAGACTTGGGACTACCCTCGTTCTTC.

The chain links TRBV29-1 to TRBJ2-7, with D possibly TRBD2 on 7 matching bases. The germline CDR1 and CDR2 sequences are SQVTM and ANQGSEA. The CDR3 runs to 15 residues. Trimming pared 0 bases from V and 1 base from J, leaving 13 bases between. CDR3 in amino acids: CSVEDHRGASYEQYF. The CDR3 DNA is TGCAGCGTTGAAGATCACCGGGGGGCTTCCTACGAGCAGTACTTC.

V usage is TRBV6-6 and J usage is TRBJ1-1; TRBD1 agrees at 10 bases. After removal of 2 bases from V and 5 bases from J, the junction contained 2 bases not matched to a gene. The CDR3 is 14 amino acids. CDR1 is MNHNY, CDR2 SVGAGI, per germline (reference sequence). The CDR3 nucleotides read TGTGCCAGCAGTTACCCGGACAGGGGGACTGAAGCTTTCTTT. Translated, it gives CASSYPDRGTEAFF.

This chain connects TRBV5-4 to TRBJ1-4; D is unresolved. Germline CDR1 SGHNT, CDR2 YYREEE (reference sequence). The CDR3 spans 12 residues. Trimming cost V 2 bases and J 8 bases, with 7 bases left between them. The CDR3 region has the DNA TGTGCCAGCAGCTTAGGAGGGGAAAAACTGTTTTTT. Amino acid sequence: CASSLGGEKLFF.

The V gene is TRBV9, the J gene TRBJ2-3, with 12 bases aligning to TRBD2. CDR3 length: 16 amino acids. Germline V CDR1 and CDR2: SGDLS, YYNGEE. V dropped 0 bases and J dropped 3; count of bases not matched to a gene: 2. CDR3 sequence: CASSVDGTSGTDTQYF. In nucleotides, the CDR3 is TGTGCCAGCAGCGTAGACGGGACTAGCGGGACAGATACGCAGTATTTT.

The rearrangement joins TRBV6-2 or TRBV6-3 to TRBJ2-1, with 10 nucleotides matching TRBD2. V lost 2 bases and J lost 5; bases outside the gene matches: 15. This CDR3 region has 19 residues. Germline values: CDR1 MNHEY, CDR2 SVGEGT. The CDR3 DNA is TGTGCCAGCAGTTACGAGAGCCAGCGGGAGGGGCTACTACACAATGAGCAGTTCTTC. Its translation is CASSYESQREGLLHNEQFF.

The rearrangement uses TRBV5-1 and TRBJ1-4, with TRBD1 identical over 8 bases. CDR1 and CDR2 from the germline V gene are SGHRS and YFSETQ. This CDR3 is built from 14 residues. V lost 3 bases and J lost 7; bases outside the gene matches: 5. CDR3 DNA sequence: TGCGCCAGCAGCTACCAGGGGGCGCGTGAAAAACTGTTTTTT. Translated: CASSYQGAREKLFF.

V gene TRBV4-1 combines with J gene TRBJ2-5, with 8 nucleotides matching TRBD2. The germline V gene encodes CDR1 MGHRA and CDR2 YSYEKL. This CDR3 spans 15 amino acids. Losses at the gene ends were 0 bases for V and 2 bases for J; bases not matched to a gene: 2. In DNA form, the CDR3 reads TGCGCCAGCAGCCAAGACGGCGGGAGGCAAGAGACCCAGTACTTC. This encodes CASSQDGGRQETQYF.

The chain uses TRBV11-3 and TRBJ2-2; D is undetermined. Trimming shortened V by 5 bases and J by 3 bases, and 10 bases separated the two germline ends. CDR1 is SGHNT and CDR2 is YENEEA in the germline V gene. This CDR3 has 14 residues. The CDR3 sequence is CASSHTRDTGELFF. The CDR3 DNA is TGTGCCAGCAGCCATACACGGGACACCGGGGAGCTGTTTTTT. The full variable domain, in which reference TRBV11-3 and TRBJ2-2 provide the parts outside the CDR3, is EAGVVQSPRYKIIEKKQPVAFWCNPISGHNTLYWYLQNLGQGPELLIRYENEEAVDDSQLPKDRFSAERLKGVDSTLKIQPAELGDSAVYLCASSHTRDTGELFFGEGSRLTVL.

This clone was seen a handful of times. The chain uses TRBV9 and TRBJ1-1; D unclear. The CDR3 is made up of 13 amino acids. Germline CDR1 is SGDLS and CDR2 is YYNGEE. Trimming took 0 bases from V and 5 from J, leaving 8 bases between them. The CDR3 here is CASSVGQDTEAFF. Written as DNA, the CDR3 is TGTGCCAGCAGCGTAGGTCAGGATACTGAAGCTTTCTTT.

The rearrangement joins TRBV4-1 to TRBJ2-7; 11 bases are shared with TRBD2. The V and J ends lost 0 bases and 4 bases, in that order; junction bases with no gene match: 11. CDR1 is MGHRA and CDR2 is YSYEKL in the germline V gene. This CDR3 has 18 amino acids. The CDR3 sequence: CASSQDKGRGLAAYEQYF. For the CDR3, the DNA is TGCGCCAGCAGCCAAGACAAGGGTCGGGGACTAGCGGCTTACGAGCAGTACTTC.

This clone was detected only a few times. The V call is TRBV27, the J call TRBJ1-5; 7 nucleotides align to TRBD1. V was clipped by 6 bases and J by 0 bases; unmatched bases: 2. The CDR3 is 14 residues long. Germline values: CDR1 MNHEY, CDR2 SMNVEV (reference sequence). The CDR3 sequence: CASRGGNSNQPQHF. CDR3 in DNA: TGTGCCAGCAGAGGGGGCAATAGCAATCAGCCCCAGCATTTT.

The chain employs TRBV30 and TRBJ2-3, with a possible D match to TRBD2 (6 bases). CDR1 is GTSNPN and CDR2 is SVGIG in the germline V gene (reference sequence). This CDR3 spans 13 amino acids. V was cut by 5 bases and J by 0 bases, with 9 bases left in between. The CDR3 sequence: CAWAGGSTDTQYF. CDR3 bases: TGTGCCTGGGCTGGGGGGAGCACAGATACGCAGTATTTT.

The chain links TRBV12-3 or TRBV12-4 to TRBJ2-7, with 9 bases lining up with TRBD1. The J segment lost 2 bases and the V segment lost 5 bases, leaving 1 base of the junction unmatched. The CDR3 runs to 13 residues. In DNA, the CDR3 is TGTGCCAGCAGTACAGGGGGCGCCTACGAGCAGTACTTC. Its protein product is CASSTGGAYEQYF.

The rearrangement uses TRBV6-1 and TRBJ2-7; TRBD2 might be the D (5 bases). V lost 2 bases and J lost 3, with 8 bases in between. CDR1 MNHNS and CDR2 SASEGT come from the germline V gene. The CDR3 is 13 amino acids. Here the CDR3 DNA reads TGTGCCAGCAGTGAATTGGACTTCTACGAGCAGTACTTC. Encoded protein: CASSELDFYEQYF.

The chain joins TRBV24-1 to TRBJ1-2; tentative D call: TRBD1 (6 bases). The V gene lost 3 bases and the J gene lost 8 bases, with 15 bases spanning the gap. CDR3 length: 14 residues. Germline V gene sequence: CDR1 KGHDR, CDR2 SFDVKD. The CDR3 DNA reads as TGTGCCACCAGTGATCCATTGACAGGAGAAGGCTACACCTTC. Encoded protein: CATSDPLTGEGYTF.

The chain carries TRBV30 and TRBJ1-6, with D possibly TRBD1 on 5 matching bases. The CDR3 extends over 14 amino acids. V shed 4 bases and J shed 4 bases, with 11 bases lying between them. In germline, CDR1 is GTSNPN, CDR2 SVGIG (reference sequence). The CDR3 coding sequence is TGTGCCTGGACCAGGGAGGTATATAATTCACCCCTCCACTTT. Its translation: CAWTREVYNSPLHF.

The chain couples TRBV5-1 to TRBJ2-7; 7 bases line up with TRBD2. V lost 4 bases to trimming and J lost 2 bases; unmatched junction nucleotides: 9. CDR1 is SGHRS, CDR2 YFSETQ, per germline. The CDR3 is made up of 15 amino acids. The CDR3 sequence is CASSAPGTITYEQYF. The CDR3 DNA is TGCGCCAGCAGCGCACCCGGGACTATTACCTACGAGCAGTACTTC.

J is TRBJ2-7 and V is TRBV21-1; the table's D gene call, TRBD2, was not cross checked with the DNA. TRBV21-1 is deemed a pseudogene. The CDR3 is made up of 15 amino acids. CDR3 nucleotide sequence: TGTGCCAGCAGCAAAGCCCCTCAGGGAGGGGGCGAGCAGTACTTC. It encodes CASSKAPQGGGEQYF.

The genes are TRBV2 and TRBJ2-1; 7 nucleotides line up with TRBD1. The CDR3 covers 15 residues. The trim removed 7 bases at V and 2 bases at J, leaving 8 bases unmatched. Germline lookup yields CDR1 SNHLY and CDR2 FYNNEI. Here the CDR3 reads CASKPRQGPYNEQFF. The DNA of the CDR3 is TGTGCCAGCAAACCTAGACAGGGACCCTACAATGAGCAGTTCTTC.

The chain uses TRBV5-1 and TRBJ2-5; the match to TRBD2 covers 9 bases. The CDR3 contains 15 residues. The V gene's germline CDR1 is SGHRS and CDR2 YFSETQ. The ends lost 0 bases at V and 4 bases at J; junction bases unmatched: 4. The CDR3: CASSLGTSAGETQYF. The DNA of the CDR3 is TGCGCCAGCAGCTTGGGGACTAGCGCCGGAGAGACCCAGTACTTC.

The CDR3 loop reads CASTTRGVSEQYF. CDR3 nucleotides: TGTGCCAGCACTACCCGCGGCGTTAGCGAGCAGTACTTC. This chain connects TRBV7-2 to TRBJ2-7; no clear D. Deletions cut 7 bases from V and 6 bases from J, with 16 bases between. The CDR3 length is 13 residues. CDR1 SGHTA and CDR2 FQGNSA come from the germline V gene.

The chain combines TRBV4-3 with TRBJ1-2; 7 bases are a match to TRBD1. There are 13 residues in the CDR3. The germline CDR1 and CDR2 sequences are LGHNA and YSLEER. The junction had 1 base not matched to a gene; V was cut back by 4 bases and J by 2 bases. CDR3 sequence (DNA): TGCGCCAGCAGCCGGGACAGAAACTATGGCTACACCTTC. Its protein product is CASSRDRNYGYTF.